The 24 T cell receptor beta chains below were found in one sample sequenced in a study of T cell responses to AZD1222 COVID-19 vaccine. Generated by immunoSEQ multiplex PCR, the TCRdb table keeps only in-frame clones and is missing some. The table includes 150,000 or so clones, 90% to 95% detected once. Source: peripheral blood, taken 28 days after the second AZD1222 dose. The source is an adult who received the AZD1222 COVID-19 vaccine.

The rearrangement links TRBV6-1 to TRBJ1-2, with D perhaps matching TRBD1 (5 bases). The V end lost 0 bases, the J end lost 8 bases, and 16 bases lay between the germline ends. The CDR3 covers 15 residues. Germline CDR1 is MNHNS and CDR2 is SASEGT. The chain's CDR3 is CASSEAWGRVGGYTF. In DNA form, the CDR3 reads TGTGCCAGCAGTGAAGCCTGGGGCAGGGTGGGAGGCTACACCTTC.

This chain uses TRBV6-1 with TRBJ2-7, with TRBD1 matching over 7 bases. This CDR3 is built from 13 residues. Germline assignment: CDR1 MNHNS and CDR2 SASEGT. V gave up 2 bases and J gave up 4 bases; unmatched junction bases: 2. The CDR3 is CASSERGPYEQYF. The DNA for the CDR3 is TGTGCCAGCAGTGAAAGGGGGCCTTACGAGCAGTACTTC.

The chain combines TRBV5-4 with TRBJ2-1; D not certain. This CDR3 is built from 15 residues. With 0 bases removed from V and 0 bases from J, the gap between germline ends came to 7 bases. Germline CDR1 SGHNT, CDR2 YYREEE (reference sequence). The CDR3 nucleotides are TGTGCCAGCAGCTTGGGAGGCCGCTCCTACAATGAGCAGTTCTTC. Translated: CASSLGGRSYNEQFF.

The gene calls are TRBV7-9 and TRBJ1-2; TRBD1 matches 9 bases. CDR3 size: 14 residues. Germline loops: CDR1 SEHNR, CDR2 FQNEAQ (reference sequence). V lost 3 bases, J lost 6 bases, and 5 bases stayed unmatched. The CDR3 bases are TGTGCCAGCAGCTTCACAGGGGGCGCGGATGGCTACACCTTC. Protein product: CASSFTGGADGYTF.

The chain joins TRBV30 to TRBJ1-1; perhaps TRBD1 as D (5 bases). Trimming took off 7 bases at V and 5 bases at J, with 23 bases between the two ends. Looked up from germline, CDR1 is GTSNPN and CDR2 is SVGIG (reference sequence). This CDR3 is 15 amino acids long. In DNA form, the CDR3 reads TGTGCCTCTGCCAGCGGGACGGCGTGGGGAACTGAAGCTTTCTTT. This encodes CASASGTAWGTEAFF.

DNA of the CDR3: TGTGCCAGCACCCCCGGAGGGAAACAGCCCCAGCATTTT. This sequence encodes CASTPGGKQPQHF. J is TRBJ1-5 and V is TRBV12-3 or TRBV12-4; D remains unclear. With 7 bases removed from V and 7 bases from J, the gap between germline ends came to 14 bases. The CDR3 runs to 13 residues.

The chain couples TRBV9 to TRBJ2-3, with 14 bases that match TRBD2. There are 16 residues in the CDR3. V shed 4 bases and J 5 bases; nucleotides not matched to a gene: 6. From germline, CDR1 is SGDLS and CDR2 YYNGEE. The CDR3 DNA reads as TGTGCCAGCAGCATTCTGGGACTAGCGGGAGAAGATACGCAGTATTTT. Protein: CASSILGLAGEDTQYF.

The chain recombines TRBV19 with TRBJ1-1; a weak D match, TRBD1 (6 bases). This CDR3 comprises 15 residues. Germline V gene lookup returns CDR1 LNHDA and CDR2 SQIVND (reference sequence). The V gene lost 5 bases and the J gene lost 1 base, with 14 bases spanning the gap. CDR3 DNA: TGTGCCAGTAGTCCGCAACAAGGGGGGAACACTGAAGCTTTCTTT. Protein sequence: CASSPQQGGNTEAFF.

The chain recombines TRBV24-1 with TRBJ1-5, with a weak D call TRBD1 (5 bases). There are 13 residues in the CDR3. With 5 bases removed from V and 2 bases from J, the gap between germline ends came to 6 bases. CDR1 KGHDR and CDR2 SFDVKD come from the germline V gene. For the CDR3, the DNA is TGTGCCACCAGTGGGGGGGGCAATCAGCCCCAGCATTTT. Its protein product is CATSGGGNQPQHF.

The chain carries TRBV19 and TRBJ2-7; 9 bases map to TRBD1. Germline values: CDR1 LNHDA, CDR2 SQIVND (reference sequence). The CDR3 loop spans 17 amino acids. The ends lost 1 base at V and 0 bases at J; junction bases unmatched: 7. The CDR3 protein is CASSIVGQGTGSYEQYF. CDR3 coding DNA: TGTGCCAGTAGTATAGTGGGACAGGGCACGGGCTCCTACGAGCAGTACTTC.

J is TRBJ2-1 and V is TRBV5-1; TRBD2 might be the D (5 bases). Germline V gene lookup returns CDR1 SGHRS and CDR2 YFSETQ. The ends were cut back, 0 bases at V and 3 bases at J, with 13 bases in the middle. There are 16 residues in the CDR3. CDR3: CASSLGLASNYNEQFF. DNA for the CDR3: TGCGCCAGCAGCTTGGGTCTAGCAAGTAACTACAATGAGCAGTTCTTC.

The CDR3 loop is CASSPVDTIYF. The DNA for the CDR3 is TGTGCCAGCAGCCCGGTGGACACCATATATTTT. The chain uses TRBV7-9 and TRBJ1-3; the D is unclear. This CDR3 is 11 amino acids long. V was clipped by 5 bases and J by 8 bases, with 7 bases between them. CDR1 and CDR2 (germline): SEHNR, FQNEAQ (reference sequence).

The chain couples TRBV7-2 to TRBJ2-7; D unresolved. Germline V gives CDR1 SGHTA, CDR2 FQGNSA. V was clipped by 1 base and J by 4 bases, with 8 bases between them. CDR3 length: 13 residues. The CDR3 loop is CASSLVRNYEQYF. The CDR3 DNA is TGTGCCAGCAGCTTAGTAAGAAATTACGAGCAGTACTTC.

The V call is TRBV15, the J call TRBJ2-1; D not certain. Trimming stripped 1 base from V and 6 bases from J, with 4 bases between. This CDR3 has 12 amino acids. The V gene's germline CDR1 is LNHNV and CDR2 YYDKDF (reference sequence). This chain's CDR3 is CATSRGGNEQFF. The DNA for the CDR3 is TGTGCCACCAGCAGAGGGGGCAATGAGCAGTTCTTC.

The chain links TRBV5-1 to TRBJ1-1, with unresolved D. The germline V gene encodes CDR1 SGHRS and CDR2 YFSETQ. V was cut by 0 bases and J by 7 bases, with 16 bases left in between. The CDR3 length is 15 residues. CDR3 protein: CASSLEGLPTGEAFF. In nucleotides, the CDR3 is TGCGCCAGCAGCTTGGAGGGCCTTCCGACGGGTGAAGCTTTCTTT. The variable domain in full, with the rest retrieved from reference TRBV5-1 and TRBJ1-1, is KAGVTQTPRYLIKTRGQQVTLSCSPISGHRSVSWYQQTPGQGLQFLFEYFSETQRNKGNFPGRFSGRQFSNSRSEMNVSTLELGDSALYLCASSLEGLPTGEAFFGQGTRLTVV.

Here the CDR3 DNA reads TGTGCCAGCAGCCAAGGACAGGGAAACACCATATATTTT. Translated: CASSQGQGNTIYF. The chain uses TRBV3-1 (or the pseudogene TRBV3-2) and TRBJ1-3; D possibly corresponds to TRBD1 (5 bases). Germline assignment: CDR1 LGHDT and CDR2 YNNKEL (reference sequence). V lost 1 base, J lost 4 bases, and 5 bases lay in between. The CDR3 sequence is 13 residues long.

The rearrangement uses TRBV7-2 and TRBJ2-7, with a possible D match to TRBD2 (5 bases). CDR1 SGHTA and CDR2 FQGNSA come from the germline V gene. The ends were cut back, 5 bases at V and 2 bases at J, with 13 bases in the middle. The CDR3 is 14 residues long. Written as DNA, the CDR3 is TGTGCCAGCAGCCGCGGGTCCTCCGCCTACGAGCAGTACTTC. Residues: CASSRGSSAYEQYF.

The chain combines TRBV27 with TRBJ1-4; D is possibly TRBD1 (6 bases). Germline V gene lookup returns CDR1 MNHEY and CDR2 SMNVEV (reference sequence). The CDR3 runs 16 residues. The V end was cut by 5 bases, the J end by 4 bases, with 17 bases between. The CDR3 nucleotides are TGTGCCAGCAGTCCGGATCAGACAGGCTATAATGAAAAACTGTTTTTT. Residues: CASSPDQTGYNEKLFF. Together with reference TRBV27 and TRBJ1-4, the CDR3 gives the full variable domain: EAQVTQNPRYLITVTGKKLTVTCSQNMNHEYMSWYRQDPGLGLRQIYYSMNVEVTDKGDVPEGYKVSRKEKRNFPLILESPSPNQTSLYFCASSPDQTGYNEKLFFGSGTQLSVL.

This chain joins TRBV7-6 and TRBJ2-1; 12 nucleotides agree with TRBD2. J was trimmed by 7 bases and V by 5 bases; bases with no gene match: 15. In germline, CDR1 is SGHVS, CDR2 FNYEAQ. CDR3 length equals 18 residues. The CDR3 sequence is CASSLFPRLAGVRNEQFF. The CDR3 nucleotides read TGTGCCAGCAGCCTATTTCCGAGACTAGCGGGAGTTCGGAATGAGCAGTTCTTC. Filled out from reference TRBV7-6 and TRBJ2-1, the complete variable domain reads GAGVSQSPRYKVTKRGQDVALRCDPISGHVSLYWYRQALGQGPEFLTYFNYEAQQDKSGLPNDRFSAERPEGSISTLTIQRTEQRDSAMYRCASSLFPRLAGVRNEQFFGPGTRLTVL.

In DNA form, the CDR3 reads TGTGCCAGCAGCCACAGGACAGGGAACTATGGCTACACCTTC. Its protein product is CASSHRTGNYGYTF. This chain links TRBV14 with TRBJ1-2, with 8 bases identical to TRBD1. The CDR3 has 14 residues. Germline V CDR1 and CDR2: SGHDN, FVKESK. Losses at the gene ends were 3 bases for V and 2 bases for J; bases not matched to a gene: 2.

The chain links TRBV9 to TRBJ2-1; 7 positions match TRBD2. After removal of 3 bases from V and 6 bases from J, the junction contained 9 bases not matched to a gene. This CDR3 comprises 15 residues. Germline CDR1 reads SGDLS; CDR2 reads YYNGEE. CDR3 bases: TGTGCCAGCAGCGAGGCGGGAGCAGCGGGCAATGAGCAGTTCTTC. This encodes CASSEAGAAGNEQFF.

V is TRBV28 and J is TRBJ2-7, with D unclear. The ends were cut back, 6 bases at V and 4 bases at J, with 7 bases in the middle. This CDR3 is 11 amino acids long. CDR1 is MDHEN, CDR2 SYDVKM, per germline. The CDR3 DNA is TGTGCCAGCAGACTACTTTACGAGCAGTACTTC. Amino acids: CASRLLYEQYF.

This clone was observed a single time. V gene TRBV21-1 combines with J gene TRBJ2-7. TRBV21-1 is classified as a pseudogene. CDR3 size: 10 residues. The CDR3 nucleotides read TGTGCCAGCAGCAGGGACGAGCAGTACTTC. It translates to CASSRDEQYF.

V gene TRBV7-9 combines with J gene TRBJ2-1; 12 nucleotides agree with TRBD2. V trimming: 5 bases; J trimming: 7 bases; junction bases outside the gene matches: 9. The length of the CDR3 is 16 residues. Germline CDR1 and CDR2: SEHNR and FQNEAQ (reference sequence). The chain's CDR3 is CASSDRLAGEGNEQFF. CDR3 DNA sequence: TGTGCCAGCAGCGACCGACTAGCGGGAGAGGGAAATGAGCAGTTCTTC.